This passage covers 27 T cell receptor beta chains from one sample sequenced in a study of blood T cell repertoires in COVID-19. Sequencing was performed with immunoSEQ multiplex PCR; in TCRdb, only in-frame clones are kept and a portion is missing. The top ten clones hold approximately 10% of a sample with 200,000 to 250,000 clones, around nine tenths of them seen once. Sequenced: PBMCs or T cells enriched from blood (not recorded which). Receptor source: a man younger than 45 who had recovered from COVID-19.

The chain employs TRBV6-5 and TRBJ1-3; D is possibly TRBD1 (5 bases). The CDR3 extends over 14 amino acids. With 6 bases removed from V and 4 bases from J, the gap between germline ends came to 13 bases. Germline V gene sequence: CDR1 MNHEY, CDR2 SVGAGI. The CDR3, as DNA: TGTGCCAGCAGGGAGGGACGAACGGGAAACACCATATATTTT. Amino acids: CASREGRTGNTIYF.

The gene calls are TRBV9 and TRBJ2-7; 7 bases are shared with TRBD2. V was clipped by 0 bases and J by 1 base; unmatched bases: 4. From germline, CDR1 is SGDLS and CDR2 YYNGEE. The CDR3 is 15 amino acids. The CDR3 coding sequence is TGTGCCAGCAGCGTAGCGGCTAGCGGATCCTACGAGCAGTACTTC. It encodes CASSVAASGSYEQYF.

The genes are TRBV6-5 and TRBJ2-7; 9 bases map to TRBD2. Germline CDR1 is MNHEY and CDR2 is SVGAGI. This CDR3 is 14 amino acids long. V dropped 6 bases and J dropped 5; count of bases not matched to a gene: 8. The CDR3 spells CASRPGTSFHEQYF. CDR3 nucleotide sequence: TGTGCCAGCAGGCCCGGGACTAGCTTCCACGAGCAGTACTTC.

This chain joins TRBV7-9 and TRBJ1-6; 7 bases agree with TRBD1. V dropped 2 bases and J dropped 11; count of bases not matched to a gene: 6. This CDR3 spans 14 amino acids. The germline V gene encodes CDR1 SEHNR and CDR2 FQNEAQ (reference sequence). CDR3 bases: TGTGCCAGCAGCTTACAGGGGGTAGAGACACCCCTCCACTTT. Encoded protein: CASSLQGVETPLHF.

The gene calls are TRBV9 and TRBJ1-5; TRBD1 might be the D (6 bases). The germline V gene encodes CDR1 SGDLS and CDR2 YYNGEE. V was shortened by 4 bases and J by 6 bases, with 17 bases between the two germline ends. The CDR3 totals 15 residues. CDR3 nucleotide sequence: TGTGCCAGCAGCCCAGAACAGGGTGGAGGTCAGCCCCAGCATTTT. Protein product: CASSPEQGGGQPQHF.

The rearrangement joins TRBV14 to TRBJ2-2, with D tentatively TRBD2 (7 bases). V was cut by 0 bases and J by 5 bases, with 13 bases left in between. Germline loops: CDR1 SGHDN, CDR2 FVKESK. There are 16 residues in the CDR3. The CDR3 DNA sequence: TGTGCCAGCAGCCAAGATTGGGGGGGCCGGACCGGGGAGCTGTTTTTT. Encoded protein: CASSQDWGGRTGELFF.

V gene TRBV4-3 combines with J gene TRBJ2-3; 8 nucleotides line up with TRBD2. Germline CDR1 is LGHNA and CDR2 is YSLEER. The CDR3 length is 20 residues. Trimming removed 1 base from V and 0 bases from J; junction bases left unmatched: 15. The CDR3 coding sequence is TGCGCCAGCAGCCAAGTTGTGGGAGGGGCGGGGGGAACTAGCACAGATACGCAGTATTTT. This codes for CASSQVVGGAGGTSTDTQYF.

The table lists this clone with a count of one. The chain joins TRBV7-9 to TRBJ2-1; D is unclear. Germline-derived CDR1 and CDR2 are SEHNR and FQNEAQ (reference sequence). The germline V and J ends were trimmed by 5 bases and 3 bases, with 17 bases remaining between them. CDR3 size: 16 residues. Here the CDR3 reads CASSPRYPNLYNEQFF. In DNA, the CDR3 is TGTGCCAGCAGCCCCCGCTACCCCAACCTCTACAATGAGCAGTTCTTC.

V is TRBV3-1 (or the pseudogene TRBV3-2) and J is TRBJ1-1, with 8 positions matching TRBD1. J gave up 3 bases and V 0 bases, and 12 bases lay outside the gene matches. The CDR3 length is 18 residues. The V gene's germline CDR1 is LGHDT and CDR2 YNNKEL (reference sequence). The CDR3 is CASSQDGDRGEVDTEAFF. CDR3 in DNA: TGTGCCAGCAGCCAAGATGGAGACAGGGGCGAGGTAGACACTGAAGCTTTCTTT.

The chain joins TRBV30 to TRBJ2-7; 7 bases align to TRBD1. The CDR3 consists of 12 residues. Germline CDR1 reads GTSNPN; CDR2 reads SVGIG (reference sequence). Written as DNA, the CDR3 is TGTGCGGCTGACAGGGACTCCTACGAGCAGTACTTC. It encodes CAADRDSYEQYF.

The V and J genes are TRBV12-3 or TRBV12-4 and TRBJ1-5; no reliable D call. Trimming took off 8 bases at V and 6 bases at J, with 14 bases between the two ends. The CDR3 contains 13 residues. The CDR3 DNA follows: TGTGCCAGCGACTCGCGGGCTAGTCAGCCCCAGCATTTT. Translated, it gives CASDSRASQPQHF.

This chain connects TRBV6-5 to TRBJ2-3; 9 positions match TRBD2. Germline V gives CDR1 MNHEY, CDR2 SVGAGI. V was clipped by 4 bases and J by 5 bases; unmatched bases: 10. The CDR3 extends over 16 amino acids. The CDR3 DNA reads as TGTGCCAGCAGTTCGTGGGCTAGCGGGAATCAAGATACGCAGTATTTT. Residues: CASSSWASGNQDTQYF.

The chain uses TRBV11-2 and TRBJ2-1, with D perhaps matching TRBD2 (6 bases). V was trimmed by 6 bases and J by 7 bases, leaving 22 bases between them. The CDR3 is 16 residues long. Germline CDR1 reads SGHAT; CDR2 reads FQNNGV. The CDR3 DNA reads TGTGCCAGCAGTGACGAGGATAGGGGAGGAGGAAATGAGCAGTTCTTC. Amino acids: CASSDEDRGGGNEQFF.

The chain recombines TRBV27 with TRBJ1-1; maybe TRBD1 (5 bases). Trimming left V 8 bases short and J 4 bases short, with 17 bases between. This CDR3 region has 14 residues. Germline CDR1 MNHEY, CDR2 SMNVEV (reference sequence). The CDR3 spells CASGSQGWATEAFF. DNA of the CDR3: TGTGCCAGCGGTTCCCAGGGATGGGCCACTGAAGCTTTCTTT.

The rearrangement links TRBV5-6 to TRBJ2-7; 14 positions agree with TRBD2. The CDR3 is 17 residues long. After removal of 3 bases from V and 4 bases from J, the junction contained 9 bases not matched to a gene. The germline V gene encodes CDR1 SGHDT and CDR2 YYEEEE. In nucleotides, the CDR3 is TGTGCCAGCAGCTGGGTACACGGACTAGCGGGGGGATACGAGCAGTACTTC. This codes for CASSWVHGLAGGYEQYF. The entire variable domain, with the rest obtained from reference TRBV5-6 and TRBJ2-7, is as follows: DAGVTQSPTHLIKTRGQQVTLRCSPKSGHDTVSWYQQALGQGPQFIFQYYEEEERQRGNFPDRFSGHQFPNYSSELNVNALLLGDSALYLCASSWVHGLAGGYEQYFGPGTRLTVT.

CDR3 residues: CAISENYMNNEQFF. CDR3 DNA: TGTGCCATCAGTGAAAACTACATGAACAATGAGCAGTTCTTC. V is TRBV10-3 and J is TRBJ2-1, with unresolved D. This CDR3 contains 14 residues. Per the germline V gene, CDR1 is ENHRY and CDR2 is SYGVKD. V was pared by 3 bases and J by 5 bases, with 11 bases between.

The chain couples TRBV13 to TRBJ2-3; 8 nucleotides line up with TRBD2. CDR1 and CDR2 (germline): PRHDT, FYEKMQ (reference sequence). Trimming removed 1 base from V and 4 bases from J; junction bases left unmatched: 4. This CDR3 has 15 amino acids. The CDR3 loop reads CASSLAGGPSDTQYF. The CDR3 nucleotides read TGTGCCAGCAGCTTAGCGGGGGGGCCTTCAGATACGCAGTATTTT.

This chain uses TRBV18 with TRBJ1-4; 12 bases are shared with TRBD1. There are 16 residues in the CDR3. J gave up 7 bases and V 0 bases, and 3 bases lay outside the gene matches. Germline V gives CDR1 KGHSH, CDR2 LQKENI. The CDR3 loop is CASSPPGDRGLEKLFF. The CDR3 coding sequence is TGTGCCAGCTCACCACCGGGGGACAGGGGGCTTGAAAAACTGTTTTTT.

V and J are TRBV15 and TRBJ1-2; 7 bases fit TRBD1. V dropped 2 bases and J dropped 0; count of bases not matched to a gene: 12. The CDR3 has 18 amino acids. Germline V gene data show CDR1 as LNHNV and CDR2 as YYDKDF (reference sequence). CDR3 residues: CATSRKMGRQGANYGYTF. CDR3 DNA: TGTGCCACCAGCAGAAAAATGGGTCGACAGGGCGCTAACTATGGCTACACCTTC.

The chain recombines TRBV11-2 with TRBJ1-5; D unresolved. V was pared by 5 bases and J by 6 bases, with 11 bases between. The CDR3 runs 13 residues. Germline CDR1 reads SGHAT; CDR2 reads FQNNGV. CDR3 coding DNA: TGTGCCAGCAGCCCGTTGTCGGGTCAGCCCCAGCATTTT. Translation: CASSPLSGQPQHF.

The gene calls are TRBV3-1 (or the pseudogene TRBV3-2) and TRBJ2-4; D may be TRBD2 (5 bases). The germline CDR1 and CDR2 sequences are LGHDT and YNNKEL (reference sequence). V lost 4 bases and J 0 bases, leaving 16 bases between the germline ends. The CDR3 is made up of 17 amino acids. Here the CDR3 DNA reads TGTGCCAGCAGCCCTCGGACTTATCCAATAGCCAAAAACATTCAGTACTTC. It is translated as CASSPRTYPIAKNIQYF.

A single count supports this clone. The chain recombines TRBV4-2 with TRBJ2-7; the D gene is possibly TRBD1 (5 bases). CDR1 LGHNA and CDR2 YNFKEQ come from the germline V gene. The CDR3 is made up of 15 amino acids. Trimming left V 0 bases short and J 2 bases short, with 11 bases between. CDR3 residues: CASSQDEAGTYEQYF. CDR3 bases: TGTGCCAGCAGCCAAGATGAAGCAGGGACCTACGAGCAGTACTTC.

This clone was seen a handful of times. This rearrangement joins TRBV6-4 to TRBJ2-3, with TRBD2 identical over 12 bases. Germline lookup yields CDR1 MRHNA and CDR2 SNTAGT. This CDR3 has 14 residues. Trimming at V came to 3 bases and at J to 8 bases, leaving 3 bases not matched to a gene. The CDR3 DNA reads as TGTGCCAGCAGTGAGCAACTAGCGGGAGGTACGCAGTATTTT. The encoded protein is CASSEQLAGGTQYF.

About this clone itself: One end of the junction fails to match germline, which may point to a read error. V is TRBV11-2 and J is TRBJ1-1; tentatively, D is TRBD1 (5 bases). This CDR3 is 15 amino acids long. Germline-derived CDR1 and CDR2 are SGHAT and FQNNGV. The DNA for the CDR3 is TGTGCCAGCAGTTTAGCCTACGGGGGTAACACTGAAGCTTTCTTT. Protein: CASSLAYGGNTEAFF.

The genes are TRBV12-3 or TRBV12-4 and TRBJ1-1; no clear D. Deletions cut 5 bases from V and 8 bases from J, with 12 bases between. This CDR3 region has 12 residues. CDR3 protein: CASSLSLLEAFF. CDR3 DNA sequence: TGTGCCAGCAGTCTGTCACTTCTCGAAGCTTTCTTT.

The chain is built from TRBV6-2 or TRBV6-3 and TRBJ1-1; possible D gene TRBD1, 5 bases. Germline loops: CDR1 MNHEY, CDR2 SVGEGT. The CDR3 extends over 14 amino acids. Trimming removed 5 bases at V and 1 base at J, with 11 bases between. The CDR3 DNA reads as TGTGCCAGCAGTCACCACGGACAGAACACTGAAGCTTTCTTT. Amino acid sequence: CASSHHGQNTEAFF.

V is TRBV18 and J is TRBJ1-2; unclear D gene. The V and J ends lost 3 bases and 4 bases respectively, with 15 bases between them. The germline V gene encodes CDR1 KGHSH and CDR2 LQKENI. This CDR3 is 15 amino acids long. CDR3 residues: CASSPPSLVPYGYTF. For the CDR3, the DNA is TGTGCCAGCTCACCCCCTAGTCTAGTACCCTATGGCTACACCTTC.